This entry lists 14 T cell receptor beta chains sequenced from one sample in a study of blood T cell repertoires in COVID-19. Measured with immunoSEQ multiplex PCR; TCRdb has only the in-frame clones, and not every one. The sample lists around 300,000 clones, almost 90% occurring once. The sample consisted of PBMCs or T cells enriched from blood (not recorded which). The receptors shown here come from a woman between 18 and 29 years old with acute COVID-19.

The V and J genes are TRBV28 and TRBJ1-2; D is possibly TRBD1 (6 bases). CDR1 is MDHEN and CDR2 is SYDVKM in the germline V gene. CDR3 length: 13 residues. V shed 5 bases and J shed 3 bases, with 10 bases lying between them. For the CDR3, the DNA is TGTGCCAGCAGTACAGGGTCCGACTATGGCTACACCTTC. Amino acid sequence: CASSTGSDYGYTF.

The chain carries TRBV2 and TRBJ1-2; D remains ambiguous. V shed 8 bases and J shed 4 bases, with 23 bases lying between them. The CDR3 sequence is 16 residues long. The V gene's germline CDR1 is SNHLY and CDR2 FYNNEI. The CDR3 DNA reads TGTGCCAGCGATTATGTCCGGGGTAAGGACCGCTATGGCTACACCTTC. This gives the protein CASDYVRGKDRYGYTF.

The CDR3 DNA follows: TGTGCCAGCAGCTTAGCGCTGGCGGGAGGGAGAGAGACCCAGTACTTC. It encodes CASSLALAGGRETQYF. The V and J genes are TRBV7-9 and TRBJ2-5; 9 bases are shared with TRBD2. Germline CDR1 SEHNR, CDR2 FQNEAQ (reference sequence). After removal of 0 bases from V and 4 bases from J, the junction contained 6 bases not matched to a gene. This CDR3 has 16 residues.

The CDR3 loop reads CASSPTTGTPSGANVLTF. Here the CDR3 DNA reads TGTGCCAGCAGTCCCACTACCGGGACACCTTCTGGGGCCAACGTCCTGACTTTC. The chain carries TRBV28 and TRBJ2-6; maybe TRBD1 (6 bases). CDR3 length: 18 residues. Germline-derived CDR1 and CDR2 are MDHEN and SYDVKM. V was cut by 5 bases and J by 1 base, with 18 bases left in between.

The chain links TRBV24-1 to TRBJ2-1; 7 bases line up with TRBD1. Germline V gene sequence: CDR1 KGHDR, CDR2 SFDVKD. The CDR3 totals 16 residues. V was pared by 3 bases and J by 3 bases, with 7 bases of the junction left unmatched. The CDR3 protein is CATSDMQGVGYNEQFF. As DNA, the CDR3 is TGTGCCACCAGTGATATGCAGGGGGTCGGCTACAATGAGCAGTTCTTC.

V gene TRBV18 combines with J gene TRBJ2-3, with 15 bases aligning to TRBD2. This CDR3 contains 17 residues. Germline-derived CDR1 and CDR2 are KGHSH and LQKENI. The V segment lost 6 bases and the J segment 3 bases; nucleotides outside the gene matches: 7. The CDR3 loop is CASSGLAGGPLTDTQYF. The CDR3 nucleotides read TGTGCCAGCTCCGGACTAGCGGGAGGGCCTCTAACAGATACGCAGTATTTT.

This clone has only one observation. The chain combines TRBV7-3 with TRBJ1-1; the D gene is possibly TRBD1 (5 bases). V dropped 5 bases and J dropped 1 base, with 11 bases sitting between them. The CDR3 sequence is 14 residues long. Germline CDR1 reads SGHTA; CDR2 reads FQGTGA. The CDR3 DNA is TGTGCCAGCAGCCAGTCCGACAGGAACACTGAAGCTTTCTTT. Translated, it gives CASSQSDRNTEAFF.

The V call is TRBV19, the J call TRBJ1-1; TRBD1 matches 7 bases. From germline, CDR1 is LNHDA and CDR2 SQIVND (reference sequence). The CDR3 loop spans 12 amino acids. After removal of 5 bases from V and 4 bases from J, the junction contained 1 base not matched to a gene. Here the CDR3 reads CASSSGGTEAFF. Here the CDR3 DNA reads TGTGCCAGTAGTTCAGGGGGCACTGAAGCTTTCTTT.

CDR3 protein: CASSWRGTGDSPLHF. In DNA form, the CDR3 reads TGTGCCAGTAGTTGGAGGGGGACAGGGGATTCACCCCTCCACTTT. The chain is built from TRBV19 and TRBJ1-6; 10 nucleotides match TRBD1. Germline CDR1 and CDR2: LNHDA and SQIVND (reference sequence). This CDR3 is 15 amino acids long. Germline trimming cut 5 bases from V and 8 bases from J; bases unmatched to any gene: 6.

J is TRBJ1-2 and V is TRBV14; 7 bases match TRBD1. Germline lookup yields CDR1 SGHDN and CDR2 FVKESK. V lost 4 bases, J lost 1 base, and 9 bases stayed unmatched. This CDR3 is built from 16 residues. The DNA of the CDR3 is TGTGCCAGCAGCCTTTATCGGACAGGAGTTAACTATGGCTACACCTTC. Translation: CASSLYRTGVNYGYTF.

The J gene is TRBJ2-2, the V gene TRBV20-1; D call uncertain. Trimming removed 6 bases at V and 1 base at J, with 3 bases between. CDR3 length: 11 amino acids. CDR1 and CDR2 (germline): DFQATT, SNEGSKA (reference sequence). The CDR3 loop reads CSAWNTGELFF. In DNA, the CDR3 is TGCAGTGCCTGGAACACCGGGGAGCTGTTTTTT.

V gene TRBV6-1 combines with J gene TRBJ2-7; D remains unclear. The germline V gene has CDR1 MNHNS and CDR2 SASEGT. V gave up 3 bases and J gave up 3 bases, with 6 bases separating them. The CDR3 contains 12 residues. Here the CDR3 reads CASSDSGYEQYF. CDR3 DNA sequence: TGTGCCAGCAGTGATTCCGGCTACGAGCAGTACTTC.

The table lists this clone with many counts. The gene calls are TRBV19 and TRBJ2-1, with 12 bases that match TRBD2. The junction had 8 bases not matched to a gene; V was cut back by 6 bases and J by 8 bases. CDR3 size: 15 residues. Per the germline V gene, CDR1 is LNHDA and CDR2 is SQIVND (reference sequence). The CDR3 is CASSPTSGSFDEQFF. The CDR3 DNA reads as TGTGCCAGTAGCCCGACTAGCGGGAGTTTCGATGAGCAGTTCTTC.

This chain links TRBV27 with TRBJ2-7, with a weak D call TRBD2 (6 bases). The germline V gene has CDR1 MNHEY and CDR2 SMNVEV (reference sequence). There are 15 residues in the CDR3. V was clipped by 2 bases and J by 0 bases, with 11 bases between them. The CDR3 loop reads CASSLRLALSYEQYF. DNA for the CDR3: TGTGCCAGCAGTTTAAGGCTAGCGCTCTCCTACGAGCAGTACTTC.